This T cell receptor beta chain was sequenced in a study of shared clonotypes between healthy human individuals (dated by TCRdb to about 2020). Study-wide context: The cohort comprised two women and a few men aged 18 to 49 years. For each donor, CD4 naive and CD4 memory were each given three plates, CD8 naive was given two plates, and CD8 memory was given one plate. To estimate repertoire size and how much clonotype sharing occurs between individuals, the study deeply sequenced the blood TCR repertoires of about 5 healthy adults. Different laboratories and diverse techniques were used to prepare libraries and sequence TCR repertoires, to increase sequencing depth and limit assay-specific biases. Between about 0.85 and 9.5 billion PBMCs per donor were obtained by leukapheresis.

General study outcomes and caveats: Based on pairwise subsampling, the degree of clonotype sharing among donors was expected to be affected by sequencing depth. Sharing across a few donors was observed for about 5% of naive CD4, over 3% of naive CD8, about 2.3% of memory CD4, and 0.4% of memory CD8 clonotypes. The genetic and exposure-history diversity represented was limited by the small number of donors. Even with the large sequencing depth, rarefaction of the sorted-subset datasets indicated that sequencing was incomplete. Sampling was restricted to blood, and TCR repertoires in tissue are likely to differ from TCR repertoires in blood. Naive subsets generally had larger estimated clonotype richness than memory subsets did. Clonotypes shared by all four sorted-subset donors showed higher generation probabilities than non-shared clonotypes.

Healthy HIV-negative adults with no recently reported acute infections or vaccinations were included as donors. All donors were Caucasian adults living in Nashville, Tennessee, USA. CD4+ T cells were enriched by magnetic negative selection; naive cells were then positively selected on CD45RA, and the negative fraction formed the memory subset. Blood was collected by leukapheresis, and PBMCs were isolated by Ficoll-Histopaque density gradient centrifugation and then cryopreserved in liquid nitrogen vapor phase. Purity and quantity of every magnetically sorted T cell population were checked by analytical flow cytometry. Genomic DNA was isolated from each sorted fraction and quantified by UV absorbance on a Nanodrop 2000c. TCR CDR3 regions were amplified from genomic DNA by multiplex PCR using the deep immunoSEQ assay. For each cell subset, the extracted genomic DNA was distributed evenly across all wells of several immunoSEQ 96-well plates, and each plate served as one replicate. For sorted subsets, each replicate PCR was loaded with 200 ng genomic DNA, equivalent to 25,000 to 35,000 T cell genomes. Purified libraries were measured with a Qubit 3.0 fluorometer, size-checked on a Bioanalyzer 2100, and measured again with the KAPA Library Quantification kit. Every immunoSEQ 96-well plate was sequenced on a separate single-read 150-cycle Illumina NextSeq 550 flow cell. Regarding the original processing steps: Because the immunoSEQ output held only junctional sequences and lacked quality scores, the filtering could not match the filtering applied to full-length reads. Sequences were annotated with PyIR, a Python wrapper for IgBLAST v1.9, and V/J genes and CDR3 were assigned using IMGT germline references. Reads were removed for weak V/J assignments (E-value above 1e-6), missing CDR3, stop codons, out-of-frame junctions, or ambiguous translated residues. V3J clonotypes were defined as sequences sharing an identical inferred V gene, J gene, and CDR3 amino acid sequence. Percentage overlap between repertoires was computed as shared unique clonotypes divided by the size of the smaller repertoire. Three approaches were used to assess repertoire richness: RTK rarefaction, the Chao1 estimator, and Recon v2.1 estimates of unobserved clonotypes. For all TCRbeta clonotypes obtained by the gDNA method from a few donors, generation probabilities were computed with OLGA. TCRdb mirrors the immuneACCESS table, restricted to in-frame sequences. Some clones are absent from its copies; in checked studies, under half trace to an unresolved V gene, and the reason for the others is unknown. V, J and clone size reflect that table, while D and trimming were determined from the DNA. The sample yields about 2.4 million clones; roughly 93% were counted once. The top ten clonotypes cover 0.36% of the sample.

This clone was seen just once. What antigen it recognizes has not been identified. It has no much larger one-base neighbor in the sample; base qualities were not kept. The germline V gene provides CDR1 MGHDK and CDR2 SYGVNS. Inclusive of the bounding cysteine and phenylalanine, the CDR3 is 17 residues long. Only the CDR3 DNA is retained, 51 bases long and in frame from the first base. Here V drops 7 bases and J drops 4 bases, and the junction holds 13 bases not matched to any gene. The sample was naive CD4+ T cells from PBMCs. Interpreted using the paper, the cell subset or site label stands for: CD45RA+ positively selected. The rearrangement combines TRBV25-1 with TRBJ2-5; 12 junctional bases match TRBD2. The receptor's source is a man aged 18 to 35 in good health. Some clones in this sample may be carry-over from other donors' samples. The DNA reads TGTGCCAGCACCAAGACTAGCGGGAGCCCGGGCGTAGAGACCCAGTACTTC. It translates to CASTKTSGSPGVETQYF.